These 2 T cell receptor beta chains share one sample of origin, sequenced in a study of control samples from healthy donors and cancer patients. Assay: immunoSEQ multiplex PCR; the TCRdb copy retains only in-frame clones and omits some. The sample shows 150,000 to 200,000 clones, around 94% of them seen only once. Sample: blood. These receptors were taken from a woman aged 18-30 years in good health.

The table lists this clone with a count of one. This chain uses TRBV5-6 with TRBJ2-3; D ambiguous. This CDR3 comprises 11 residues. Germline V gene lookup returns CDR1 SGHDT and CDR2 YYEEEE. V lost 2 bases and J lost 2, with 0 bases in between. The CDR3 region is CASSFTDTQYF. CDR3 DNA sequence: TGTGCCAGCAGCTTCACAGATACGCAGTATTTT.

The table lists this clone with a few counts. CDR3 sequence reads: CAISESAGQPQHF. DNA for the CDR3: TGTGCCATCAGTGAGTCGGCGGGTCAGCCCCAGCATTTT. V and J are TRBV10-3 and TRBJ1-5, with D uncertain. This CDR3 is built from 13 residues. V was clipped by 0 bases and J by 6 bases, with 6 bases between them. Germline V gives CDR1 ENHRY, CDR2 SYGVKD.